This T cell receptor beta chain was identified during a study of low-dose radiotherapy and immunotherapy resistance in tumors. Study summary: One day before radiation and immunotherapy, intravenous cyclophosphamide 200 mg/m2 was administered, with this repeated every two weeks.

CDR1 is MNHEY and CDR2 is SVGEGT in the germline V gene. The CDR3 runs to 14 residues. Trimming removed 6 bases at V and 1 base at J, with 11 bases between. Time point defined: before trial treatment. Donors received nivolumab, ipilimumab, aspirin, low-dose cyclophosphamide and low-dose radiotherapy. TRAV and TRBV primers primed cDNA for both TCRalpha and TCRbeta. TCRs underwent 15 to 20 PCR cycles of amplification with a constant-region primer and V-primer adapter. In vitro transcription was used to amplify the isolated mRNA. MiXCR, run by TCRdb on the reads, gives a single entry per CDR3 protein. The sample holds 70,000 to 90,000 distinct CDR3 sequences, 18% seen once.

This sequence was found in a male donor with prostate cancer. The sequenced sample was PBMCs, obtained before treatment. The chain couples TRBV6-2 or TRBV6-3 to TRBJ2-3; D might be TRBD1 or TRBD2, each matching 5 bases. The CDR3 is CASRKGPGTDTQYF. The CDR3 DNA reads TGTGCCAGCAGAAAGGGACCCGGCACAGATACGCAGTATTTT.